Reported below is one T cell receptor (beta chain). The V segment lost 11 bases and the J segment 4 bases; nucleotides outside the gene matches: 9. This CDR3 has 14 residues. Looked up from germline, CDR1 is LNHDA and CDR2 is SQIVND (reference sequence). This sample was taken from a study of blood T cell repertoires in COVID-19. Study context: There were acute and convalescent COVID-19 samples, and they came from the United States, Italy and Spain. PBMCs, B-cell-depleted T cells, or T cells provided the cDNA or gDNA that made up the material.

As handled by the study authors: Reference gene primer amplification gave nucleated cell count estimates. Measured with immunoSEQ multiplex PCR; TCRdb has only the in-frame clones, and not every one. V, J and clone size were drawn from that table, and D and trimming were deduced from the DNA. The table records under 140,000 clones, 82% of them present only once. Sequenced sample: peripheral blood. The J gene is TRBJ1-4, the V gene TRBV19; 8 bases match TRBD1. This sequence originates from an older woman with acute or convalescent COVID-19. CDR3 loop: CASKRDRGNEKLFF. CDR3 DNA: TGTGCCTCAAAAAGAGACAGGGGTAATGAAAAACTGTTTTTT.